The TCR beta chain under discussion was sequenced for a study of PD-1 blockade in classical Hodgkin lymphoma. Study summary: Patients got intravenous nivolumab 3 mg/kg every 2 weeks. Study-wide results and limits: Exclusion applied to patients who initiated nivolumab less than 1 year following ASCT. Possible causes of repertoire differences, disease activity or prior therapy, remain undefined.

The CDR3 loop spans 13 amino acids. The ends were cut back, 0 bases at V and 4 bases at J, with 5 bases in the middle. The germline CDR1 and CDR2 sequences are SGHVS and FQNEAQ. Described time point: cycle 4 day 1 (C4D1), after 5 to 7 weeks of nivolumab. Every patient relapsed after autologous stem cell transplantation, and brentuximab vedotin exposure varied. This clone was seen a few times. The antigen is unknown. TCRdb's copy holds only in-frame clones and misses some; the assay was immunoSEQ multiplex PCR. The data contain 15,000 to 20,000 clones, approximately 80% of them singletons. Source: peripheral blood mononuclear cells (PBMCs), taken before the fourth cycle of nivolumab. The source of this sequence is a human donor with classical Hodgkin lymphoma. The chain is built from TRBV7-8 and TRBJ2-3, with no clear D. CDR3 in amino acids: CASSLASADTQYF. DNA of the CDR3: TGTGCCAGCAGCTTAGCCAGCGCAGATACGCAGTATTTT.